Sequencing of this T cell receptor (beta chain) was carried out in a study of blood T cell repertoires in COVID-19. Overall study context: Sites in the United States, Italy and Spain provided acute and convalescent COVID-19 samples. Nucleic acid was either cDNA or gDNA, and it came from T cells, B-cell-depleted T cells, or PBMCs.

The Seattle patients, enrolled during active infection, were followed longitudinally. Original processing notes: The authors estimated nucleated cell counts from reference gene primer amplification. Repertoires were generated with immunoSEQ multiplex PCR, while TCRdb's copy carries only in-frame clones and drops some. V and J calls and clone size come straight from that table; D and trimming were deduced from the DNA. The sample carries hundreds of thousands of clones, roughly 91% recorded once. Material: peripheral blood. The TCR was taken from a woman aged 50 to 65 with COVID-19, enrolled during active disease.

As DNA, the CDR3 is TGTGCCAGCAGCAAATGGCAGGGGGCAACGAGGAACACTGAAGCTTTCTTT. It specifies CASSKWQGATRNTEAFF. The rearrangement uses TRBV21-1 and TRBJ1-1; the D call TRBD1 from the table was never checked on the DNA. TRBV21-1 is noted as a pseudogene. There are 17 residues in the CDR3.